This entry is about one TCR beta chain. Antigen unknown. The CDR3 sequence is 14 residues long. Germline CDR1 is SGHTA and CDR2 is FQGNSA. The data derive from a study of T cells expressing NK-cell markers. The study's findings and limits: Questions lingered over whether expanded NKG2C+ T cell clones were HCMV-specific. A handful of donors showed these clonotypes also leading the CD3+CD56-NKG2C+ fraction.

UMIs were included in TCR beta cDNA generated by 5'RACE template switching. Reanalyzing the 5' RACE reads, TCRdb keeps one entry per CDR3 protein, without DNA. The sample has 300,000 to 450,000 distinct CDR3 sequences; the top ten hold about 5.2%. The receptor was isolated from a man between 18 and 69 years old in good health. The V gene is TRBV7-2, the J gene TRBJ2-3; TCRdb selects TRBD2, and the lack of DNA leaves this call unchecked. Sequences were obtained from blood T cells: a sorted CD56 or NKG2C T cell subset, CD4+ or CD8+ T cells, or bulk PBMC T cells (not recorded which). CDR3 residues: CASSPRTRRDTQYF.